The clone carrying this T cell receptor beta chain was observed a few times. The source of the sample is a study of regulatory T cells in long-lasting Graves disease. Germline V gene sequence: CDR1 LNHDA, CDR2 SQIVND (reference sequence). Trimming cost V 5 bases and J 7 bases; bases outside gene matches: 8. This CDR3 is built from 15 residues. CDR3-region Arm-PCR and iRepertoire HTBI primers produced the TCR beta libraries. MiXCR, applied by TCRdb to the multiplex PCR reads, yields one record per CDR3 protein. The sample yields 440,000 or so distinct CDR3 sequences, over 15% seen once. Time point given: newly diagnosed GD, antithyroid drugs for less than 3 months. Preparation of the TCR library used RNA extracted from PBMCs. This sample was also put to use in a study of T cells in Graves' hyperthyroidism and ophthalmopathy.

The sequence was collected from a woman in her twenties or thirties with Graves disease. The chain employs TRBV19 and TRBJ1-4, with 9 nucleotides matching TRBD1. Here the sequenced sample was peripheral blood mononuclear cells (PBMCs), taken at new diagnosis, from a patient treated with antithyroid drugs. CDR3 amino acids: CASSSQGARGEKLFF. The CDR3 coding sequence is TGTGCCAGTAGTTCACAGGGGGCGAGAGGTGAAAAACTGTTTTTT.